Following are 23 T cell receptor beta chains from one sample sequenced in a study of blood T cell repertoires in COVID-19. Repertoires were generated with immunoSEQ multiplex PCR, while TCRdb's copy carries only in-frame clones and drops some. The sample has under 200,000 clones, more than 70% seen once. Sequencing used PBMCs or T cells enriched from blood (not recorded which). The origin of the receptors is a man aged 55 to 70 who had recovered from COVID-19.

This chain connects TRBV9 to TRBJ2-3; tentatively, D is TRBD2 (7 bases). Trimming shortened V by 2 bases and J by 4 bases, and 14 bases separated the two germline ends. CDR3 length equals 15 residues. Germline values: CDR1 SGDLS, CDR2 YYNGEE. CDR3 sequence (DNA): TGTGCCAGCAGCGTCCGGGGGGCCCTAGCAGATACGCAGTATTTT. Protein product: CASSVRGALADTQYF. Based on the CDR3 plus reference TRBV9 and TRBJ2-3, the full variable domain is DSGVTQTPKHLITATGQRVTLRCSPRSGDLSVYWYQQSLDQGLQFLIQYYNGEERAKGNILERFSAQQFPDLHSELNLSSLELGDSALYFCASSVRGALADTQYFGPGTRLTVL.

CDR3 coding DNA: TGCAGTGCCAGTGGAGGGGGCCCCTACGAGCAGTACTTC. Protein: CSASGGGPYEQYF. The chain carries TRBV20-1 and TRBJ2-7, with D perhaps matching TRBD1 (7 bases). Germline CDR1 DFQATT, CDR2 SNEGSKA (reference sequence). V gave up 6 bases and J gave up 2 bases, with 14 bases separating them. The CDR3 contains 13 residues.

This sequence joins TRBV5-4 and TRBJ2-1; TRBD2 aligns across 10 bases. Germline-derived CDR1 and CDR2 are SGHNT and YYREEE (reference sequence). The CDR3 is 17 residues long. Trimming at V came to 6 bases and at J to 6 bases, leaving 15 bases not matched to a gene. The CDR3 is CASTKTSGIAFGNEQFF. The CDR3 DNA follows: TGTGCCAGCACCAAAACTAGCGGGATCGCCTTTGGCAATGAGCAGTTCTTC.

This chain joins TRBV2 and TRBJ2-7, with TRBD1 as a possible D gene (5 bases). Germline lookup yields CDR1 SNHLY and CDR2 FYNNEI. The CDR3 spans 13 residues. The ends were cut back, 7 bases at V and 2 bases at J, with 12 bases in the middle. CDR3 DNA sequence: TGTGCCAGCAAGGTTGGCAGGGCCTACGAGCAGTACTTC. Its translation: CASKVGRAYEQYF.

V and J are TRBV4-1 and TRBJ1-6; TRBD1 matches at 8 bases. The V gene's germline CDR1 is MGHRA and CDR2 YSYEKL. The V gene end was trimmed by 1 base and the J gene end by 8 bases; junction bases not matched to a gene: 7. The CDR3 totals 16 residues. The CDR3 nucleotides are TGCGCCAGCAGCCAAGGACCGGGACAGGACTATTCACCCCTCCACTTT. This translates into CASSQGPGQDYSPLHF.

This chain's CDR3 is CASSPSGHPQETQYF. The CDR3 nucleotides are TGTGCCAGTAGTCCCTCGGGACATCCCCAAGAGACCCAGTACTTC. This chain uses TRBV19 with TRBJ2-5, with TRBD1 as a possible D gene (6 bases). This CDR3 is built from 15 residues. CDR1 LNHDA and CDR2 SQIVND come from the germline V gene (reference sequence). V shed 5 bases and J shed 1 base, with 14 bases lying between them.

The gene calls are TRBV5-4 and TRBJ1-6, with 8 bases matching TRBD1. V lost 4 bases to trimming and J lost 9 bases; unmatched junction nucleotides: 6. Germline loops: CDR1 SGHNT, CDR2 YYREEE (reference sequence). The CDR3 covers 14 residues. For the CDR3, the DNA is TGTGCCAGCAGCGTCACAGGGGGAAGTTCACCCCTCCACTTT. Amino acids: CASSVTGGSSPLHF.

V usage is TRBV18 and J usage is TRBJ2-1; 9 bases are a match to TRBD1. Germline V lookup: CDR1 KGHSH, CDR2 LQKENI. The CDR3 covers 17 residues. J was trimmed by 0 bases and V by 1 base; bases with no gene match: 4. The DNA of the CDR3 is TGTGCCAGCTCACCACGGGACAGGGAAGGCTCCTACAATGAGCAGTTCTTC. Its protein product is CASSPRDREGSYNEQFF.

This chain connects TRBV9 to TRBJ2-5; TRBD2 matches 12 bases. CDR3 length: 14 amino acids. Germline V gives CDR1 SGDLS, CDR2 YYNGEE. The V segment lost 2 bases and the J segment 5 bases; nucleotides outside the gene matches: 1. CDR3 sequence: CASSVTSGRETQYF. CDR3 in DNA: TGTGCCAGCAGCGTTACTAGCGGGAGGGAGACCCAGTACTTC.

This clone occurred a few times. The chain couples TRBV7-2 to TRBJ2-1; D is unresolved. The CDR3 covers 14 residues. Germline lookup yields CDR1 SGHTA and CDR2 FQGNSA. Trimming took off 1 base at V and 0 bases at J, with 4 bases between the two ends. CDR3 residues: CASSLGSSYNEQFF. CDR3 sequence (DNA): TGTGCCAGCAGCTTAGGGAGCTCCTACAATGAGCAGTTCTTC.

This clone was picked up one time. This chain connects TRBV9 to TRBJ2-3; 8 nucleotides agree with TRBD2. CDR3 length: 15 amino acids. Trimming cost V 3 bases and J 1 base; bases outside gene matches: 4. The V gene's germline CDR1 is SGDLS and CDR2 YYNGEE. CDR3 loop: CASSATLAGTDTQYF. CDR3 DNA sequence: TGTGCCAGCAGCGCTACACTAGCGGGCACAGATACGCAGTATTTT.

The rearrangement joins TRBV5-1 to TRBJ2-2, with a tentative D call TRBD1 (6 bases). The CDR3 sequence is 16 residues long. Germline CDR1 and CDR2: SGHRS and YFSETQ. V lost 4 bases to trimming and J lost 4 bases, with 17 bases between them. The DNA of the CDR3 is TGCGCCAGCAGCACAGGACAGCCGCCGACCACCGGGGAGCTGTTTTTT. Translation: CASSTGQPPTTGELFF. Full variable domain (outside the CDR3, taken from reference TRBV5-1 and TRBJ2-2): KAGVTQTPRYLIKTRGQQVTLSCSPISGHRSVSWYQQTPGQGLQFLFEYFSETQRNKGNFPGRFSGRQFSNSRSEMNVSTLELGDSALYLCASSTGQPPTTGELFFGEGSRLTVL.

This sequence joins TRBV6-5 and TRBJ1-1, with a tentative D call TRBD1 (5 bases). Germline CDR1 and CDR2: MNHEY and SVGAGI. The CDR3 sequence is 12 residues long. Trimming removed 7 bases at V and 7 bases at J, with 13 bases between. The CDR3 DNA reads TGTGCCAGCATGTTCGGGGGGAGTGAAGCTTTCTTT. Protein: CASMFGGSEAFF.

V gene TRBV28 combines with J gene TRBJ1-5; 8 nucleotides line up with TRBD1. Trimming at V came to 6 bases and at J to 7 bases, leaving 11 bases not matched to a gene. The CDR3 runs to 15 residues. Germline loops: CDR1 MDHEN, CDR2 SYDVKM. The CDR3: CASSARTGRVQPQHF. The DNA of the CDR3 is TGTGCCAGCAGCGCCCGGACAGGGCGGGTGCAGCCCCAGCATTTT.

This clone occurred a few times. The chain is built from TRBV5-6 and TRBJ1-6, with TRBD1 matching 7 bases. The ends lost 0 bases at V and 5 bases at J; junction bases unmatched: 2. The CDR3 is 15 amino acids. Per the germline V gene, CDR1 is SGHDT and CDR2 is YYEEEE. In DNA form, the CDR3 reads TGTGCCAGCAGCTTGGGTGACAGGGATAATTCACCCCTCCACTTT. Its protein is CASSLGDRDNSPLHF.

The chain links TRBV15 to TRBJ2-1, with TRBD1 matching over 9 bases. The CDR3 has 16 amino acids. Trimming cost V 0 bases and J 16 bases; bases outside gene matches: 16. Germline V gene sequence: CDR1 LNHNV, CDR2 YYDKDF (reference sequence). CDR3 sequence reads: CATSRDRFLTGTGYFF. CDR3 in DNA: TGTGCCACCAGCAGAGATCGTTTTTTGACCGGGACAGGGTACTTCTTC.

This chain joins TRBV7-8 and TRBJ2-7; D is unresolved. The germline V gene has CDR1 SGHVS and CDR2 FQNEAQ. This CDR3 contains 16 residues. V lost 1 base and J 4 bases, leaving 17 bases between the germline ends. The CDR3 is CASSLVSGPQLYEQYF. The CDR3 bases are TGTGCCAGCAGCTTAGTCTCGGGTCCTCAATTATACGAGCAGTACTTC.

The CDR3 nucleotides read TGTGCCAGCAGCTTCGGAGGCTTCAGCTCCTACAATGAGCAGTTCTTC. Its protein product is CASSFGGFSSYNEQFF. The chain carries TRBV11-3 and TRBJ2-1; TRBD2 is a possible D gene (5 bases). Germline loops: CDR1 SGHNT, CDR2 YENEEA. There are 16 residues in the CDR3. V was shortened by 3 bases and J by 0 bases, with 12 bases between the two germline ends. Together with reference TRBV11-3 and TRBJ2-1, the CDR3 gives the full variable domain: EAGVVQSPRYKIIEKKQPVAFWCNPISGHNTLYWYLQNLGQGPELLIRYENEEAVDDSQLPKDRFSAERLKGVDSTLKIQPAELGDSAVYLCASSFGGFSSYNEQFFGPGTRLTVL.

The chain is built from TRBV13 and TRBJ2-5; D perhaps matches TRBD1 (6 bases). From germline, CDR1 is PRHDT and CDR2 FYEKMQ (reference sequence). Trimming cost V 5 bases and J 4 bases, with 14 bases left between them. The CDR3 runs 14 residues. The CDR3 DNA is TGTGCCAGCAGCGAACAGGGCGGGTTAGAGACCCAGTACTTC. It is translated as CASSEQGGLETQYF. Drawing the rest from reference TRBV13 and TRBJ2-5, the complete variable domain is AAGVIQSPRHLIKEKRETATLKCYPIPRHDTVYWYQQGPGQDPQFLISFYEKMQSDKGSIPDRFSAQQFSDYHSELNMSSLELGDSALYFCASSEQGGLETQYFGPGTRLLVL.

The rearrangement links TRBV11-2 to TRBJ1-6; 7 bases are a match to TRBD1. Per the germline V gene, CDR1 is SGHAT and CDR2 is FQNNGV. Losses at the gene ends were 4 bases for V and 9 bases for J; bases not matched to a gene: 9. The CDR3 covers 15 residues. The CDR3 region has the DNA TGTGCCAGCAGCTCCGCCGGGACAGAGCGTTCACCCCTCCACTTT. It is translated as CASSSAGTERSPLHF.

V and J are TRBV28 and TRBJ2-1; D unclear. CDR1 MDHEN and CDR2 SYDVKM come from the germline V gene. This CDR3 has 14 amino acids. V dropped 9 bases and J dropped 1 base, with 13 bases sitting between them. The CDR3 reads CASHYFDSYNEQFF. The CDR3 DNA follows: TGTGCCAGTCACTACTTCGATTCCTACAATGAGCAGTTCTTC. Using reference TRBV28 and TRBJ2-1 for the parts outside the CDR3, the full variable domain is DVKVTQSSRYLVKRTGEKVFLECVQDMDHENMFWYRQDPGLGLRLIYFSYDVKMKEKGDIPEGYSVSREKKERFSLILESASTNQTSMYLCASHYFDSYNEQFFGPGTRLTVL.

A remark on this clone: The same CDR3 also results from other DNA sequences found in this sample. The V call is TRBV9, the J call TRBJ2-1; 10 bases align to TRBD2. Germline V gene lookup returns CDR1 SGDLS and CDR2 YYNGEE. This CDR3 has 16 amino acids. V lost 0 bases to trimming and J lost 5 bases; unmatched junction nucleotides: 5. Here the CDR3 DNA reads TGTGCCAGCAGCGTAGGGCCAGCGGGAGGGGACAATGAGCAGTTCTTC. It translates to CASSVGPAGGDNEQFF.

The chain combines TRBV6-5 with TRBJ1-2; D gene ambiguous. V shed 2 bases and J shed 4 bases, with 17 bases lying between them. CDR1 and CDR2 from the germline V gene are MNHEY and SVGAGI. The length of the CDR3 is 16 residues. The CDR3 region is CASSYPAARRGYGYTF. CDR3 nucleotide sequence: TGTGCCAGCAGTTACCCCGCAGCTCGACGAGGCTATGGCTACACCTTC.